Listed here are 32 T cell receptor beta chains from one sample, sequenced in a study of technical replicates of blood from a few donors. Clones were read by immunoSEQ multiplex PCR, and TCRdb kept only the in-frame ones, dropping some. Of tens of thousands of clones detected, over 90% appear once; the ten largest clones hold more than 4%. The material sequenced was PBMCs. Source of these receptors: a human donor in good health. Some clones in this sample may be carry-over from other donors' samples.

The J gene is TRBJ2-1, the V gene TRBV19, with TRBD2 matching 9 bases. CDR1 is LNHDA and CDR2 is SQIVND in the germline V gene (reference sequence). Trimming took 4 bases from V and 7 from J; bases not matched to a gene: 14. There are 17 residues in the CDR3. Written as DNA, the CDR3 is TGTGCCAGTAGTACTTCGTCGTGGCTAGCGGGACATAATGAGCAGTTCTTC. Translation gives CASSTSSWLAGHNEQFF.

This sequence joins TRBV7-6 and TRBJ2-2, with TRBD2 as a possible D gene (6 bases). The V end lost 4 bases, the J end lost 10 bases, and 16 bases lay between the germline ends. This CDR3 spans 14 amino acids. In germline, CDR1 is SGHVS, CDR2 FNYEAQ. In DNA form, the CDR3 reads TGTGCCAGCAGCTCCAGAAGCGGGTTGGAGGAGCTGTTTTTT. This encodes CASSSRSGLEELFF.

The chain carries TRBV4-1 and TRBJ2-2; 9 bases agree with TRBD1. Trimming took 2 bases from V and 6 from J; bases not matched to a gene: 4. The CDR3 runs 15 residues. The germline gives CDR1 MGHRA, CDR2 YSYEKL. The CDR3 loop is CASSQPRTGAGELFF. The CDR3 DNA is TGCGCCAGCAGCCAACCCCGGACAGGGGCCGGGGAGCTGTTTTTT.

This clone appeared once. This chain uses TRBV7-2 with TRBJ2-1; 12 bases map to TRBD2. J was trimmed by 6 bases and V by 5 bases; bases with no gene match: 8. The germline CDR1 and CDR2 sequences are SGHTA and FQGNSA. The CDR3 covers 16 residues. The CDR3 region has the DNA TGTGCCAGCAGCCCCCCGAGACTAGCGGGAGTCAATGAGCAGTTCTTC. Residues: CASSPPRLAGVNEQFF.

This clone was picked up one time. The J gene is TRBJ1-2, the V gene TRBV5-1; a possible D gene is TRBD1 (6 bases). With 4 bases removed from V and 7 bases from J, the gap between germline ends came to 20 bases. Per the germline V gene, CDR1 is SGHRS and CDR2 is YFSETQ. The CDR3 is 15 residues long. CDR3 in amino acids: CASSLDSSQGGGYTF. CDR3 nucleotides: TGCGCCAGCAGCCTGGACAGTTCCCAAGGGGGTGGCTACACCTTC.

The rearrangement uses TRBV5-1 and TRBJ2-7; D is unclear. Germline assignment: CDR1 SGHRS and CDR2 YFSETQ. The CDR3 sequence is 11 residues long. V dropped 4 bases and J dropped 0 bases, with 2 bases sitting between them. CDR3 DNA: TGCGCCAGCAGCCACTCCTACGAGCAGTACTTC. The encoded protein is CASSHSYEQYF. The full variable domain, completed using reference TRBV5-1 and TRBJ2-7, is KAGVTQTPRYLIKTRGQQVTLSCSPISGHRSVSWYQQTPGQGLQFLFEYFSETQRNKGNFPGRFSGRQFSNSRSEMNVSTLELGDSALYLCASSHSYEQYFGPGTRLTVT.

This CDR3 is CSAGTGGHEQYF. The CDR3 bases are TGCAGCGCTGGGACAGGGGGCCACGAGCAGTACTTC. The V gene is TRBV29-1, the J gene TRBJ2-7, with TRBD1 matching over 12 bases. V dropped 7 bases and J dropped 5; count of bases not matched to a gene: 3. Germline-derived CDR1 and CDR2 are SQVTM and ANQGSEA. CDR3 length equals 12 residues.

This chain joins TRBV12-5 and TRBJ2-4; tentative D call: TRBD1 (8 bases). This CDR3 is built from 16 residues. V shed 5 bases and J shed 3 bases, with 17 bases lying between them. CDR1 is LGHNT, CDR2 FRNRAP, per germline. The CDR3 coding sequence is TGTGCTAGTGGTAAAACAGGGGGAGGGGACAAAAACATTCAGTACTTC. Amino acid sequence: CASGKTGGGDKNIQYF.

The V call is TRBV2, the J call TRBJ2-3; D ambiguous. Trimming pared 7 bases from V and 2 bases from J, leaving 7 bases between. CDR3 length equals 12 residues. Germline V gene lookup returns CDR1 SNHLY and CDR2 FYNNEI. CDR3 nucleotides: TGTGCCAGCAAGAGCATCACAGATACGCAGTATTTT. Encoded protein: CASKSITDTQYF.

The chain links TRBV25-1 to TRBJ2-3, with D hard to call. Trimming pared 3 bases from V and 4 bases from J, leaving 11 bases between. The CDR3 length is 14 residues. The germline gives CDR1 MGHDK, CDR2 SYGVNS. The CDR3 loop is CASSDSSSADTQYF. CDR3 bases: TGTGCCAGCAGTGATTCAAGCTCCGCAGATACGCAGTATTTT. Full variable domain (remainder filled in from reference TRBV25-1 and TRBJ2-3): EADIYQTPRYLVIGTGKKITLECSQTMGHDKMYWYQQDPGMELHLIHYSYGVNSTEKGDLSSESTVSRIRTEHFPLTLESARPSHTSQYLCASSDSSSADTQYFGPGTRLTVL.

The J gene is TRBJ1-6, the V gene TRBV2; 8 positions agree with TRBD1. The germline CDR1 and CDR2 sequences are SNHLY and FYNNEI. With 2 bases clipped from V and 6 bases from J, the junction kept 3 bases outside the gene matches. The CDR3 is 15 residues long. The CDR3 region is CASSEQTGANSPLHF. CDR3 DNA sequence: TGTGCCAGCAGTGAACAGACAGGGGCTAATTCACCCCTCCACTTT. Full variable domain (outside the CDR3, taken from reference TRBV2 and TRBJ1-6): EPEVTQTPSHQVTQMGQEVILRCVPISNHLYFYWYRQILGQKVEFLVSFYNNEISEKSEIFDDQFSVERPDGSNFTLKIRSTKLEDSAMYFCASSEQTGANSPLHFGNGTRLTVT.

The gene calls are TRBV4-3 and TRBJ1-4; 10 bases fit TRBD1. The CDR3 is made up of 16 amino acids. The V gene's germline CDR1 is LGHNA and CDR2 YSLEER. With V trimmed by 2 bases and J by 8 bases, 8 bases remained unmatched. DNA of the CDR3: TGCGCCAGCAGCCAACCCAGGACAGGGGGTTTGGAAAAACTGTTTTTT. This encodes CASSQPRTGGLEKLFF.

The chain recombines TRBV19 with TRBJ1-6; tentative D call: TRBD1 (5 bases). With 4 bases removed from V and 7 bases from J, the gap between germline ends came to 8 bases. The CDR3 consists of 13 residues. The germline gives CDR1 LNHDA, CDR2 SQIVND (reference sequence). The CDR3 reads CASSTQENSPLHF. DNA of the CDR3: TGTGCCAGTAGTACACAGGAGAATTCACCCCTCCACTTT. Variable domain in full (rest from reference TRBV19 and TRBJ1-6): DGGITQSPKYLFRKEGQNVTLSCEQNLNHDAMYWYRQDPGQGLRLIYYSQIVNDFQKGDIAEGYSVSREKKESFPLTVTSAQKNPTAFYLCASSTQENSPLHFGNGTRLTVT.

The rearrangement links TRBV7-2 to TRBJ2-2; 13 bases align to TRBD2. CDR1 SGHTA and CDR2 FQGNSA come from the germline V gene. The CDR3 is made up of 18 amino acids. V shed 3 bases, J shed 0 bases, and the junction held 4 bases outside the gene matches. The CDR3 DNA sequence: TGTGCCAGCAGCTTGGGACTAGCGGGACCCGCGAACACCGGGGAGCTGTTTTTT. Translating gives CASSLGLAGPANTGELFF.

CDR3: CASSSRTGYNYGYTF. CDR3 in DNA: TGTGCCAGCAGCAGTAGGACAGGGTATAACTATGGCTACACCTTC. The chain uses TRBV5-4 and TRBJ1-2, with 8 bases aligning to TRBD1. With V trimmed by 4 bases and J by 1 base, 6 bases remained unmatched. This CDR3 has 15 amino acids. Germline V gene data show CDR1 as SGHNT and CDR2 as YYREEE (reference sequence).

CDR3 DNA: TGTGCCAGCAGCTTAGTCGGCGGAACTACCGGAGAGACCCAGTACTTC. The encoded protein is CASSLVGGTTGETQYF. The chain joins TRBV7-2 to TRBJ2-5; D not certain. This CDR3 spans 16 amino acids. Per the germline V gene, CDR1 is SGHTA and CDR2 is FQGNSA. Trimming took off 1 base at V and 4 bases at J, with 16 bases between the two ends.

This clone was seen a single time. V gene TRBV18 combines with J gene TRBJ1-1; weak D call: TRBD1 (5 bases). Deletions cut 6 bases from V and 6 bases from J, with 20 bases between. The CDR3 has 15 amino acids. Germline V CDR1 and CDR2: KGHSH, LQKENI. Written as DNA, the CDR3 is TGTGCCAGCTCTCTTGGGATAGGGGTGGACCCTGAAGCTTTCTTT. Amino acid sequence: CASSLGIGVDPEAFF. The full variable domain, its missing parts supplied by reference TRBV18 and TRBJ1-1, is NAGVMQNPRHLVRRRGQEARLRCSPMKGHSHVYWYRQLPEEGLKFMVYLQKENIIDESGMPKERFSAEFPKEGPSILRIQQVVRGDSAAYFCASSLGIGVDPEAFFGQGTRLTVV.

The chain couples TRBV4-2 to TRBJ1-1, with TRBD1 matching over 8 bases. The V gene end was trimmed by 1 base and the J gene end by 5 bases; junction bases not matched to a gene: 6. This CDR3 is 15 amino acids long. CDR1 and CDR2 (germline): LGHNA, YNFKEQ. The CDR3 is CASSQVGQGKTEAFF. The CDR3 bases are TGTGCCAGCAGCCAAGTCGGACAGGGCAAAACTGAAGCTTTCTTT.

This chain uses TRBV15 with TRBJ2-7, with TRBD2 identical over 7 bases. Trimming at V came to 8 bases and at J to 5 bases, leaving 6 bases not matched to a gene. The CDR3 is made up of 12 amino acids. Germline CDR1 and CDR2: LNHNV and YYDKDF (reference sequence). Written as DNA, the CDR3 is TGTGCCACCGGGGAGGGAGGGAACGAGCAGTACTTC. Amino acid sequence: CATGEGGNEQYF.

This clone was recorded once. The chain has TRBV5-4 and TRBJ1-2, with TRBD1 matching over 7 bases. Germline loops: CDR1 SGHNT, CDR2 YYREEE (reference sequence). This CDR3 is built from 18 residues. J lost 0 bases, V lost 0 bases, and 11 bases had no gene match. CDR3 sequence: CASSLVGDRARSNYGYTF. CDR3 sequence (DNA): TGTGCCAGCAGCTTGGTAGGCGACAGGGCTCGTTCTAACTATGGCTACACCTTC.

The chain couples TRBV4-3 to TRBJ2-1, with D perhaps matching TRBD2 (6 bases). The V and J ends lost 4 bases and 0 bases respectively, with 13 bases between them. The CDR3 length is 16 residues. Germline V lookup: CDR1 LGHNA, CDR2 YSLEER. Written as DNA, the CDR3 is TGCGCCAGCAGCCTCGGGGCCGGGAGCTCCTACAATGAGCAGTTCTTC. The encoded protein is CASSLGAGSSYNEQFF.

This clone was observed once. The V gene is TRBV6-5, the J gene TRBJ2-7, with TRBD1 as a possible D gene (6 bases). V lost 0 bases to trimming and J lost 2 bases, with 11 bases between them. The CDR3 covers 15 residues. CDR1 and CDR2 from the germline V gene are MNHEY and SVGAGI. The chain's CDR3 is CASSYSQGRAYEQYF. The CDR3 bases are TGTGCCAGCAGTTACTCACAGGGTCGGGCCTACGAGCAGTACTTC.

V is TRBV11-2 and J is TRBJ1-2, with D perhaps matching TRBD1 (5 bases). The CDR3 extends over 16 amino acids. Trimming took 5 bases from V and 4 from J, leaving 20 bases between them. CDR1 SGHAT and CDR2 FQNNGV come from the germline V gene. The chain's CDR3 is CASSPRRVGLLYGYTF. The CDR3 coding sequence is TGTGCCAGCAGCCCAAGAAGGGTGGGACTTCTCTATGGCTACACCTTC.

Within the sample, this clone is medium-sized. The V and J genes are TRBV5-4 and TRBJ2-7, with 7 bases lining up with TRBD1. The length of the CDR3 is 15 residues. CDR1 is SGHNT, CDR2 YYREEE, per germline (reference sequence). V was pared by 0 bases and J by 5 bases, with 8 bases of the junction left unmatched. This chain's CDR3 is CASSLEGAGGHEQYF. DNA of the CDR3: TGTGCCAGCAGCTTGGAGGGGGCAGGGGGACACGAGCAGTACTTC.

This chain joins TRBV9 and TRBJ2-5; 7 bases are shared with TRBD2. Germline V gene data show CDR1 as SGDLS and CDR2 as YYNGEE. The CDR3 has 15 amino acids. V trimming: 4 bases; J trimming: 4 bases; junction bases outside the gene matches: 10. In DNA form, the CDR3 reads TGTGCCAGCAGCCCTAGACTAGCTCGAGGAGAGACCCAGTACTTC. Translation gives CASSPRLARGETQYF. The full variable domain, completed using reference TRBV9 and TRBJ2-5, is DSGVTQTPKHLITATGQRVTLRCSPRSGDLSVYWYQQSLDQGLQFLIQYYNGEERAKGNILERFSAQQFPDLHSELNLSSLELGDSALYFCASSPRLARGETQYFGPGTRLLVL.

This clone showed up just once. The V call is TRBV7-8, the J call TRBJ2-7; D is possibly TRBD2 (7 bases). CDR3 length: 15 amino acids. Trimming stripped 4 bases from V and 3 bases from J, with 16 bases between. CDR1 and CDR2 from the germline V gene are SGHVS and FQNEAQ. CDR3 sequence: CASSYYGGGLYEQYF. The CDR3 DNA sequence: TGTGCCAGCAGCTACTACGGCGGGGGCCTCTACGAGCAGTACTTC.

V usage is TRBV9 and J usage is TRBJ2-2; D possibly corresponds to TRBD2 (5 bases). This CDR3 has 15 residues. Trimming shortened V by 0 bases and J by 1 base, and 7 bases separated the two germline ends. Looked up from germline, CDR1 is SGDLS and CDR2 is YYNGEE. CDR3 residues: CASSVGAGNTGELFF. The DNA of the CDR3 is TGTGCCAGCAGCGTAGGGGCGGGGAACACCGGGGAGCTGTTTTTT.

The chain joins TRBV5-4 to TRBJ2-7, with 7 bases that match TRBD2. Germline V lookup: CDR1 SGHNT, CDR2 YYREEE (reference sequence). The CDR3 runs to 16 residues. Trimming removed 0 bases from V and 5 bases from J; junction bases left unmatched: 11. The DNA of the CDR3 is TGTGCCAGCAGCTTGGAAGCCGGCGGGAGCATCGACGAGCAGTACTTC. Translating it yields CASSLEAGGSIDEQYF. Based on the CDR3 plus reference TRBV5-4 and TRBJ2-7, the full variable domain is ETGVTQSPTHLIKTRGQQVTLRCSSQSGHNTVSWYQQALGQGPQFIFQYYREEENGRGNFPPRFSGLQFPNYSSELNVNALELDDSALYLCASSLEAGGSIDEQYFGPGTRLTVT.

The CDR3: CASSSQQMNTGELFF. The CDR3 region has the DNA TGCGCCAGCAGCTCACAACAAATGAACACCGGGGAGCTGTTTTTT. The chain has TRBV5-1 and TRBJ2-2; D remains ambiguous. This CDR3 contains 15 residues. CDR1 SGHRS and CDR2 YFSETQ come from the germline V gene. Trimming stripped 3 bases from V and 1 base from J, with 10 bases between.

The chain joins TRBV11-1 to TRBJ2-5; 9 bases fit TRBD1. From germline, CDR1 is SGHAT and CDR2 FQDESV (reference sequence). Trimming at V came to 4 bases and at J to 4 bases, leaving 19 bases not matched to a gene. The CDR3 contains 19 residues. This CDR3 is CASSSLRTGTGKKGETQYF. CDR3 nucleotide sequence: TGTGCCAGCAGCTCGCTTCGAACCGGGACAGGGAAGAAGGGAGAGACCCAGTACTTC. Variable domain in full (rest from reference TRBV11-1 and TRBJ2-5): EAEVAQSPRYKITEKSQAVAFWCDPISGHATLYWYRQILGQGPELLVQFQDESVVDDSQLPKDRFSAERLKGVDSTLKIQPAELGDSAMYLCASSSLRTGTGKKGETQYFGPGTRLLVL.

The CDR3 is CASSSGMEPGELFF. CDR3 bases: TGCGCCAGCAGCTCGGGGATGGAACCCGGGGAGCTGTTTTTT. The chain combines TRBV4-3 with TRBJ2-2, with D possibly being TRBD2 (5 bases). Germline values: CDR1 LGHNA, CDR2 YSLEER. V was cut by 5 bases and J by 6 bases, with 13 bases left in between. The CDR3 has 14 amino acids.

This sequence joins TRBV7-9 and TRBJ2-1; D is unresolved. Trimming cost V 1 base and J 10 bases, with 17 bases left between them. The CDR3 runs 15 residues. The germline V gene encodes CDR1 SEHNR and CDR2 FQNEAQ (reference sequence). CDR3 sequence: CASSLVRSTNVEQFF. The CDR3 DNA is TGTGCCAGCAGCTTAGTTCGGAGCACAAATGTGGAGCAGTTCTTC.